The rows below give T cell receptor beta chains drawn from one sample of a study of human T cells and chemical hapten exposure. TCRdb recomputed calls from the RACE reads with MiXCR, one row per CDR3 protein. The data show approximately 97,000 distinct CDR3 sequences, around 9% seen once. Sequenced material: whole blood. The receptors here all came from a female donor in good health. Some clones in this sample may be carry-over from other donors' samples. Each CDR3 is given with its conserved first and last residue.

J gene,V gene,CDR3 protein
TRBJ2-1,TRBV16,CASSPMTVGEQFF
TRBJ1-6,TRBV6-4,CASSDSGASPLHF
TRBJ2-7,TRBV29-1,CSAWGGSESYEQYF
TRBJ2-2,TRBV27,CASSSPSDGPGELFF
TRBJ1-1,TRBV7-2,CASSPPGQATEAFF
TRBJ1-5,TRBV5-6,CASSQQGTPQHF
TRBJ1-6,TRBV12-3/TRBV12-4,CASSFRGVYNSPLHF
TRBJ2-5,TRBV6-5,CASSSTANQETEYF
TRBJ1-1,TRBV12-3/TRBV12-4,CASSFGRNTEAFF
TRBJ2-1,TRBV4-1,CASSLTGVSYNEQFF
TRBJ2-7,TRBV12-3/TRBV12-4,CASRPGLAWDYEQYF
TRBJ2-2,TRBV7-2,CASRISAGELFF
TRBJ2-2,TRBV7-9,CASTQIPRTVRGTGELFF
TRBJ2-7,TRBV3-1,CASSQGAVSSYEQYF
TRBJ2-1,TRBV7-8,CASSSTLAGVVPEQFF
TRBJ2-1,TRBV7-9,CASSLYGAPGSADNEQFF
TRBJ2-7,TRBV6-1,CATRTGFFNDEQYF
TRBJ2-5,TRBV12-5,CASGLVHGREGRETQYF
TRBJ1-1,TRBV30,CAWSALSSFGGFGRHFF
TRBJ1-6,TRBV9,CASSVEDRSNSPLHF
TRBJ1-2,TRBV20-1,CSARVRGAYGYTF
TRBJ2-5,TRBV19,CASSPPPDGKTQYF
TRBJ2-2,TRBV12-3/TRBV12-4,CASSLGQGPGELFF
TRBJ2-3,TRBV7-2,CASSLEGNTQYF
TRBJ1-1,TRBV7-3,CASSRDRDSEAFF
TRBJ1-1,TRBV28,CASSLNRGLRGTEAFF
TRBJ1-4,TRBV27,CASTWGAGEKLFF
TRBJ1-1,TRBV4-2,CASSPMMDRGPAEAFF
TRBJ2-7,TRBV29-1,CSVEISWEGQSSYEQYF
TRBJ1-3,TRBV28,CASSPPLGLGGNTIYF